This is a list of T cell receptor beta chains from one sample in a study of CD8 T cells in Susac syndrome. TCRdb re-called the immunoSEQ multiplex PCR reads with MiXCR, one entry per CDR3 protein. The sample lists some 240,000 distinct CDR3 sequences; around 96% were seen once. The sample taken for sequencing was CD4+ T cells from PBMCs. The receptors originated from a human donor with Susac syndrome. The CDR3 runs from the conserved cysteine through the conserved F or W. A D gene is named only where the DNA matches it firmly. Not all rows give a size; the values are once, few, many and, for expanded clones, a class.

TRBV29-1	NA	TRBJ1-1	NA	CSVDSRRVNTEAFF	TGCAGCGTTGATTCCCGACGCGTGAACACTGAAGCTTTCTTT
TRBV5-6	once	TRBJ1-2	NA	CASSHGRGGYGYTF	TGTGCCAGCAGCCATGGCAGGGGCGGCTATGGCTACACCTTC
TRBV29-1	NA	TRBJ2-1	NA	CSVNVAYNEQFF	TGCAGCGTTAACGTGGCCTACAATGAGCAGTTCTTC
TRBV5-1	NA	TRBJ1-1	NA	CASSLRSQNTEAFF	TGCGCCAGCAGCCTCAGGAGTCAGAACACTGAAGCTTTCTTT
TRBV24-1	once	TRBJ2-1	NA	CATSTGGSSYNEQFF	TGTGCCACCAGCACCGGAGGGAGCTCCTACAATGAGCAGTTCTTC
TRBV28	NA	TRBJ1-3	NA	CASPPPGRTSGNTIYF	TGTGCCAGCCCCCCGCCGGGACGGACCTCTGGAAACACCATATATTTT
TRBV6-2/TRBV6-3	NA	TRBJ2-5	TRBD1	CASSYGQVETQYF	TGTGCCAGCAGTTATGGACAGGTTGAGACCCAGTACTTC
TRBV3-1	NA	TRBJ2-7	TRBD1	CASSPYRGSYEQYF	TGTGCCAGCAGCCCCTACAGGGGCTCCTACGAGCAGTACTTC
TRBV4-1	NA	TRBJ1-2	TRBD1	CASSLQGTETGTNYGYTF	TGCGCCAGCAGCCTCCAAGGCACCGAGACAGGGACAAACTATGGCTACACCTTC
TRBV29-1	NA	TRBJ2-6	NA	CSVEDRGQSGANVLTF	TGCAGCGTTGAAGATCGGGGTCAGTCTGGGGCCAACGTCCTGACTTTC
TRBV5-1	NA	TRBJ2-1	NA	CASSDAPSSAAYNEQFF	TGCGCCAGCAGCGATGCCCCTAGCAGTGCGGCCTACAATGAGCAGTTCTTC
TRBV7-9	NA	TRBJ2-1	NA	CASSPRGTSSYNEQFF	TGTGCCAGCAGCCCCCGGGGGACGAGCTCCTACAATGAGCAGTTCTTC
TRBV19	NA	TRBJ1-2	NA	CASSMRVYGYTF	TGTGCCAGTAGTATGAGAGTTTATGGCTACACCTTC
TRBV4-1	NA	TRBJ1-2	NA	CASSQGRSGYGYTF	TGCGCCAGCAGCCAAGGCCGTTCAGGATATGGCTACACCTTC
TRBV29-1	NA	TRBJ2-5	NA	CSVGVGGQETQYF	TGCAGCGTTGGGGTAGGGGGTCAAGAGACCCAGTACTTC
TRBV28	NA	TRBJ2-5	NA	CASTLRLGTQETQYF	TGTGCCAGCACCTTGCGTTTGGGGACTCAAGAGACCCAGTACTTC
TRBV29-1	NA	TRBJ1-2	TRBD1	CSVGQGFGYTF	TGCAGCGTTGGACAGGGGTTTGGCTACACCTTC
TRBV14	NA	TRBJ2-7	TRBD1	CASSHHAGTGNEQYF	TGTGCCAGCAGCCATCATGCCGGGACAGGAAACGAGCAGTACTTC
TRBV6-2/TRBV6-3	NA	TRBJ2-5	TRBD2	CASSEGTSGNYQETQYF	TGTGCCAGCAGTGAGGGGACTAGCGGGAACTACCAAGAGACCCAGTACTTC
TRBV29-1	NA	TRBJ2-1	TRBD2	CSVRQEMGTSGRLSEQFF	TGCAGCGTTCGCCAGGAGATGGGGACTAGCGGGAGGCTAAGTGAGCAGTTCTTC
TRBV29-1	NA	TRBJ1-2	TRBD1	CSVPRDRDGDYGYTF	TGCAGCGTACCAAGAGACAGGGATGGTGACTATGGCTACACCTTC
TRBV20-1	once	TRBJ2-1	NA	CSAVRVGHEQFF	TGCAGTGCTGTGAGGGTGGGCCATGAGCAGTTCTTC
TRBV20-1	NA	TRBJ1-4	NA	CSATQTAAGEKLFF	TGCAGTGCTACCCAGACAGCCGCGGGTGAAAAACTGTTTTTT
TRBV4-1	NA	TRBJ2-1	NA	CASSPRTRTQSEQFF	TGCGCCAGCAGCCCGAGGACCCGCACACAATCTGAGCAGTTCTTC
TRBV20-1	NA	TRBJ2-7	TRBD2	CSARAGGRLLEQYF	TGCAGTGCTAGAGCAGGCGGGAGACTTCTCGAGCAGTACTTC
TRBV18	once	TRBJ1-5	NA	CASSTGSNQPQHF	TGTGCCAGCTCGACGGGGAGCAATCAGCCCCAGCATTTT
TRBV23-1	once	TRBJ1-1	NA	CASSQWSQGNLSEAFF	TGCGCCAGCAGTCAATGGTCACAGGGTAACCTCTCTGAAGCTTTCTTT
TRBV19	NA	TRBJ1-5	NA	CASSWSFGQPQHF	TGTGCCAGTAGTTGGTCGTTCGGTCAGCCCCAGCATTTT
TRBV7-3	NA	TRBJ2-1	NA	CASSLTLRRDNEQFF	TGTGCCAGCAGCTTAACCCTTAGGAGGGACAATGAGCAGTTCTTC
TRBV5-6	NA	TRBJ2-7	NA	CASSYAGLDEQYF	TGTGCCAGCAGCTACGCAGGGCTCGACGAGCAGTACTTC
TRBV30	NA	TRBJ1-5	NA	CAWSVQGIEPQHF	TGTGCCTGGAGTGTACAGGGTATTGAGCCCCAGCATTTT
TRBV4-1	NA	TRBJ2-5	NA	CASSQDLAGWETQYF	TGCGCCAGCAGCCAAGATCTGGCAGGGTGGGAGACCCAGTACTTC
TRBV27	NA	TRBJ2-3	TRBD2	CASAPGGADTQYF	TGTGCCAGCGCTCCGGGAGGCGCAGATACGCAGTATTTT
TRBV9	NA	TRBJ1-2	TRBD1	CASSKLSTGNGYGYTF	TGTGCCAGCAGCAAACTATCGACAGGGAACGGCTATGGCTACACCTTC
TRBV5-1	NA	TRBJ1-2	TRBD1	CASSTGGDYGYTF	TGCGCCAGCTCCACAGGGGGCGATTATGGCTACACCTTC
TRBV19	NA	TRBJ2-5	NA	CASRALAQETQYF	TGTGCCAGTAGGGCCCTAGCGCAAGAGACCCAGTACTTC
TRBV18	NA	TRBJ2-7	NA	CASSPLSSYEQYF	TGTGCCAGCTCACCGCTTTCCTCCTACGAGCAGTACTTC
TRBV4-2	NA	TRBJ2-1	TRBD2	CASSQEHPSGIHNEQFF	TGTGCCAGCAGCCAAGAGCATCCTAGCGGGATTCACAATGAGCAGTTCTTC
TRBV6-6	NA	TRBJ2-1	TRBD2	CASNLLAGGPSEQFF	TGTGCCAGCAACCTTCTAGCGGGAGGGCCAAGTGAGCAGTTCTTC
TRBV29-1	NA	TRBJ2-5	NA	CSVHDPVGDQETQYF	TGCAGCGTACACGATCCGGTAGGGGACCAAGAGACCCAGTACTTC
TRBV18	NA	TRBJ1-2	NA	CASSSDPNYGYTF	TGTGCCAGCTCATCGGACCCTAACTATGGCTACACCTTC
TRBV6-5	NA	TRBJ2-1	NA	CASSYSVLEFYNEQFF	TGTGCCAGCAGTTACTCCGTACTAGAATTCTACAATGAGCAGTTCTTC
TRBV7-8	NA	TRBJ2-7	NA	CASSQTRDGFYEQYF	TGTGCCAGCAGCCAGACTCGGGACGGCTTCTACGAGCAGTACTTC
TRBV29-1	NA	TRBJ1-3	TRBD1	CSVGQGDGNTIYF	TGCAGCGTAGGACAGGGGGATGGAAACACCATATATTTT
TRBV3-1	NA	TRBJ2-7	NA	CASSRPKGEQYF	TGTGCCAGCAGCCGCCCAAAAGGAGAGCAGTACTTC
TRBV19	NA	TRBJ2-5	NA	CASRFQETQYF	TGTGCCAGTAGATTCCAGGAGACCCAGTACTTC
TRBV15	once	TRBJ2-5	NA	CATSRDGLGTGKETQYF	TGTGCCACCAGCAGAGATGGGCTGGGGACCGGGAAAGAGACCCAGTACTTC
TRBV30	NA	TRBJ2-1	NA	CAWSVLGRGSYNEQFF	TGTGCCTGGAGTGTACTGGGTCGTGGCTCCTACAATGAGCAGTTCTTC
TRBV6-5	NA	TRBJ1-1	NA	CASSYSYRQDTEAFF	TGTGCCAGCAGTTACTCCTACAGACAGGACACTGAAGCTTTCTTT
TRBV2	NA	TRBJ1-1	NA	CASRGLRGNTEAFF	TGTGCCAGCAGGGGCTTGCGAGGGAACACTGAAGCTTTCTTT
TRBV18	NA	TRBJ2-1	NA	CASSPMTDEQFF	TGTGCCAGCTCACCAATGACGGACGAGCAGTTCTTC
TRBV12-3/TRBV12-4	NA	TRBJ1-2	TRBD1	CASSRDRVAGYTF	TGTGCCAGCAGCCGAGACAGGGTAGCCGGCTACACCTTC
TRBV28	NA	TRBJ2-7	TRBD2	CASSLAGGPHEQYF	TGTGCCAGCAGTTTAGCGGGAGGGCCCCACGAGCAGTACTTC
TRBV7-8	once	TRBJ2-3	NA	CASSPTGSTDTQYF	TGTGCCAGCAGCCCTACAGGGTCCACAGATACGCAGTATTTT